This T cell receptor beta chain was recovered during a study of cytomegalovirus exposure and HLA in healthy donors. The PCR ran on 60 Vbeta and 13 Jbeta primers. The table came from immunoSEQ multiplex PCR; TCRdb's copy has only in-frame clones and leaves some out. In the table there are 93,000 or so clones, approximately 72% of which are singletons. The source is a woman aged 45 to 65 in good health and CMV-seronegative. Sequencing was done on a sample of PBMCs.

The CDR3 spells CASSLGRLETQYF. In nucleotides, the CDR3 is TGTGCCAGCAGCTTAGGCAGGTTGGAGACCCAGTACTTC. The chain has TRBV7-3 and TRBJ2-5, with D hard to call. Looked up from germline, CDR1 is SGHTA and CDR2 is FQGTGA. Trimming took 2 bases from V and 5 from J, leaving 9 bases between them. This CDR3 contains 13 residues.